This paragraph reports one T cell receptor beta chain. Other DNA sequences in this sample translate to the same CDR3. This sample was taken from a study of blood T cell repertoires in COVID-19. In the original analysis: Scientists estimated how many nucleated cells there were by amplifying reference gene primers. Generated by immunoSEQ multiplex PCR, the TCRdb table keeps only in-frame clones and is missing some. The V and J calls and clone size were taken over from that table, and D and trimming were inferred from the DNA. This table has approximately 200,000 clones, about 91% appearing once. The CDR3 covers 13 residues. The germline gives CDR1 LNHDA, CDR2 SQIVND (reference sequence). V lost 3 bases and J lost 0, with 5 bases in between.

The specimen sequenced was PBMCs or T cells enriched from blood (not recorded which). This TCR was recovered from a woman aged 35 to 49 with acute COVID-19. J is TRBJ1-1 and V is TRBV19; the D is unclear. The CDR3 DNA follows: TGTGCCAGTAGTATTGCAGTGAACACTGAAGCTTTCTTT. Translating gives CASSIAVNTEAFF.